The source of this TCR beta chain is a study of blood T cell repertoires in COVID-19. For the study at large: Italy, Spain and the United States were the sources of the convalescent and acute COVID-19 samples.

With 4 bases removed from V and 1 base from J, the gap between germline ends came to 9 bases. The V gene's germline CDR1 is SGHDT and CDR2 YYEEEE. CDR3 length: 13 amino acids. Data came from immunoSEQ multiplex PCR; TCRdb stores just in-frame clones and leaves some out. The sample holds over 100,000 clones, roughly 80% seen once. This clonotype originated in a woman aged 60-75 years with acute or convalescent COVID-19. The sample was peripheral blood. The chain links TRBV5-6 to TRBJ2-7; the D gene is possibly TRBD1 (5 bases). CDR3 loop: CASSTDRSYEQYF. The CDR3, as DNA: TGTGCCAGCAGCACCGACAGATCCTACGAGCAGTACTTC.